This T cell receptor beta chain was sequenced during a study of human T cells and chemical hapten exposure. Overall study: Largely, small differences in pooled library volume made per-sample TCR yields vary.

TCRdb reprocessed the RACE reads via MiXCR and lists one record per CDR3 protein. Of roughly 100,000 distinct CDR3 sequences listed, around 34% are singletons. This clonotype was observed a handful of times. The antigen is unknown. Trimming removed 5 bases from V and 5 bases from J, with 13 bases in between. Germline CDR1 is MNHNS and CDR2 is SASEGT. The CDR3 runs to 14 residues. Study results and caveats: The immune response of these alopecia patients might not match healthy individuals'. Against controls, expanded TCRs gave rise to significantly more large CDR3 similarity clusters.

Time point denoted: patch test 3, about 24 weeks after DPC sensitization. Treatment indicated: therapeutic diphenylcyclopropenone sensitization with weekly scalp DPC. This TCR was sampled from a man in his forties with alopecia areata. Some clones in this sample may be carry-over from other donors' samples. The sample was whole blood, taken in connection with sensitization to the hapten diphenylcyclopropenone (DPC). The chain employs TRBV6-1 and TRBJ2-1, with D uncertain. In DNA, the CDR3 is TGTGCCAGCAGTAGAAGTCGACGGAACAATGAGCAGTTCTTC. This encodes CASSRSRRNNEQFF.